A single sample gave rise to the 17 T cell receptor beta chains below, sequenced in a study of blood T cell repertoires in COVID-19. Generated by immunoSEQ multiplex PCR, the TCRdb table keeps only in-frame clones and is missing some. This sample yields roughly 180,000 clones, of which 60% to 85% are seen a single time; around 8.9% belongs to the top ten. Specimen: peripheral blood. Receptors originate from a woman aged 50 to 60 with active or convalescent COVID-19.

V gene TRBV30 combines with J gene TRBJ2-7; 11 positions agree with TRBD2. After removal of 2 bases from V and 6 bases from J, the junction contained 12 bases not matched to a gene. Germline values: CDR1 GTSNPN, CDR2 SVGIG (reference sequence). The CDR3 extends over 16 amino acids. For the CDR3, the DNA is TGTGCCTGGAGTCGGGTTAGCGGGAGGGCCTGGGCCGAGCAGTACTTC. Translated: CAWSRVSGRAWAEQYF. Drawing the rest from reference TRBV30 and TRBJ2-7, the complete variable domain is SQTIHQWPATLVQPVGSPLSLECTVEGTSNPNLYWYRQAAGRGLQLLFYSVGIGQISSEVPQNLSASRPQDRQFILSSKKLLLSDSGFYLCAWSRVSGRAWAEQYFGPGTRLTVT.

This rearrangement joins TRBV5-1 to TRBJ2-3; D gene uncertain. CDR1 and CDR2 (germline): SGHRS, YFSETQ. V was trimmed by 0 bases and J by 6 bases, leaving 11 bases between them. This CDR3 is 14 amino acids long. This CDR3 is CASSLERLGDTQYF. The CDR3 DNA reads TGCGCCAGCAGCTTGGAGAGGCTAGGCGATACGCAGTATTTT.

The rearrangement uses TRBV19 and TRBJ1-5; 10 bases are a match to TRBD1. V gave up 7 bases and J gave up 2 bases; unmatched junction bases: 2. Germline CDR1 and CDR2: LNHDA and SQIVND (reference sequence). This CDR3 region has 14 residues. CDR3 in amino acids: CASTGTGGNQPQHF. The CDR3 nucleotides are TGTGCCAGTACCGGGACAGGGGGCAATCAGCCCCAGCATTTT.

The chain recombines TRBV7-9 with TRBJ2-7; 9 bases align to TRBD1. From germline, CDR1 is SEHNR and CDR2 FQNEAQ (reference sequence). There are 15 residues in the CDR3. The V segment lost 5 bases and the J segment 4 bases; nucleotides outside the gene matches: 9. The CDR3 loop reads CASSPRTGEGYEQYF. CDR3 DNA sequence: TGTGCCAGCAGCCCACGGACAGGGGAGGGATACGAGCAGTACTTC.

V gene TRBV11-2 combines with J gene TRBJ1-2, with D possibly being TRBD1 (6 bases). This CDR3 comprises 18 residues. The ends were cut back, 2 bases at V and 1 base at J, with 20 bases in the middle. Germline-derived CDR1 and CDR2 are SGHAT and FQNNGV. CDR3 sequence reads: CASSLTGTPSIVNYGYTF. Here the CDR3 DNA reads TGTGCCAGCAGCTTAACCGGGACACCTTCTATTGTTAACTATGGCTACACCTTC. Based on the CDR3 plus reference TRBV11-2 and TRBJ1-2, the full variable domain is EAGVAQSPRYKIIEKRQSVAFWCNPISGHATLYWYQQILGQGPKLLIQFQNNGVVDDSQLPKDRFSAERLKGVDSTLKIQPAKLEDSAVYLCASSLTGTPSIVNYGYTFGSGTRLTVV.

V is TRBV7-2 and J is TRBJ2-5, with TRBD2 matching 9 bases. V lost 5 bases, J lost 7 bases, and 14 bases stayed unmatched. Germline lookup yields CDR1 SGHTA and CDR2 FQGNSA. The CDR3 contains 16 residues. The DNA of the CDR3 is TGTGCCAGCAGCGCGGGAGGGGCTTCGAGGACCGGGACCCAGTACTTC. Translating gives CASSAGGASRTGTQYF.

The table lists this clone with a few counts. This chain connects TRBV5-5 to TRBJ2-1; TRBD1 agrees at 7 bases. V lost 5 bases, J lost 5 bases, and 10 bases stayed unmatched. The germline V gene has CDR1 SGHKS and CDR2 YYEKEE (reference sequence). This CDR3 is 15 amino acids long. The chain's CDR3 is CASRVRDSINNEQFF. The CDR3 nucleotides read TGTGCCAGCAGGGTCCGGGACAGCATAAACAATGAGCAGTTCTTC.

Points on this clone: This same CDR3 is encoded by further DNA sequences in the sample. The chain couples TRBV5-4 to TRBJ2-7, with D possibly matching TRBD2 (6 bases). CDR1 is SGHNT, CDR2 YYREEE, per germline (reference sequence). Trimming removed 0 bases from V and 0 bases from J, with 10 bases in between. The CDR3 totals 15 residues. The CDR3 DNA follows: TGTGCCAGCAGCTTGGGCGGGAAGAGCTCCTACGAGCAGTACTTC. Protein product: CASSLGGKSSYEQYF.

The CDR3 region is CASSFTGYNEQFF. The CDR3 DNA is TGTGCCAGCAGCTTCACAGGGTACAATGAGCAGTTCTTC. This chain uses TRBV11-2 with TRBJ2-1, with D maybe TRBD1 (6 bases). CDR3 size: 13 residues. V shed 3 bases and J shed 4 bases, with 7 bases lying between them. Germline V CDR1 and CDR2: SGHAT, FQNNGV. Combining the CDR3 with reference TRBV11-2 and TRBJ2-1 gives the whole variable domain EAGVAQSPRYKIIEKRQSVAFWCNPISGHATLYWYQQILGQGPKLLIQFQNNGVVDDSQLPKDRFSAERLKGVDSTLKIQPAKLEDSAVYLCASSFTGYNEQFFGPGTRLTVL.

This clone was detected only a few times. The gene calls are TRBV7-8 and TRBJ2-1; 7 nucleotides agree with TRBD1. J was trimmed by 9 bases and V by 4 bases; bases with no gene match: 6. The V gene's germline CDR1 is SGHVS and CDR2 FQNEAQ. CDR3 length: 13 amino acids. The chain's CDR3 is CASSSNRGREQFF. The CDR3 DNA is TGTGCCAGCAGCTCTAACAGGGGCCGTGAGCAGTTCTTC.

This clone was recorded a few times. V and J are TRBV4-1 and TRBJ1-4; 9 nucleotides line up with TRBD1. This CDR3 spans 16 amino acids. V trimming: 4 bases; J trimming: 0 bases; junction bases outside the gene matches: 3. Germline CDR1 and CDR2: MGHRA and YSYEKL. The CDR3 is CASSPGQGATNEKLFF. The CDR3 region has the DNA TGCGCCAGCAGCCCGGGACAGGGAGCAACTAATGAAAAACTGTTTTTT.

In DNA, the CDR3 is TGTGCCATCAGCGAGGCACAGGGGGGCCAGCCCCAGCATTTT. Translating it yields CAISEAQGGQPQHF. The V and J genes are TRBV10-3 and TRBJ1-5; TRBD1 matches at 8 bases. Losses at the gene ends were 6 bases for V and 7 bases for J; bases not matched to a gene: 8. Germline V gene lookup returns CDR1 ENHRY and CDR2 SYGVKD. The CDR3 is 14 amino acids.

This rearrangement joins TRBV20-1 to TRBJ1-1; tentatively, D is TRBD1 (6 bases). The V gene lost 3 bases and the J gene lost 7 bases, with 18 bases spanning the gap. CDR1 is DFQATT and CDR2 is SNEGSKA in the germline V gene (reference sequence). This CDR3 comprises 14 residues. The CDR3 is CSASLALGQREAFF. The CDR3 DNA reads as TGCAGTGCTAGTCTCGCCCTTGGACAGCGTGAAGCTTTCTTT.

This chain uses TRBV7-3 with TRBJ2-1; the match to TRBD1 covers 8 bases. V gave up 3 bases and J gave up 5 bases; unmatched junction bases: 0. This CDR3 spans 13 amino acids. Germline V lookup: CDR1 SGHTA, CDR2 FQGTGA. CDR3 sequence: CASSLDRDNEQFF. CDR3 nucleotide sequence: TGTGCCAGCAGCTTGGACAGGGACAATGAGCAGTTCTTC.

The V and J genes are TRBV19 and TRBJ1-5; TRBD1 is a possible D gene (6 bases). The ends were cut back, 3 bases at V and 1 base at J, with 13 bases in the middle. The CDR3 loop spans 16 amino acids. Germline CDR1 is LNHDA and CDR2 is SQIVND (reference sequence). CDR3 sequence: CASSILGGGSNQPQHF. The DNA of the CDR3 is TGTGCCAGTAGTATCCTAGGGGGGGGGAGCAATCAGCCCCAGCATTTT. Full variable domain (remainder filled in from reference TRBV19 and TRBJ1-5): DGGITQSPKYLFRKEGQNVTLSCEQNLNHDAMYWYRQDPGQGLRLIYYSQIVNDFQKGDIAEGYSVSREKKESFPLTVTSAQKNPTAFYLCASSILGGGSNQPQHFGDGTRLSIL.

The chain is built from TRBV3-1 (or the pseudogene TRBV3-2) and TRBJ1-1; D uncertain. The CDR3 is 16 residues long. The V end lost 6 bases, the J end lost 2 bases, and 19 bases lay between the germline ends. Germline V gene data show CDR1 as LGHDT and CDR2 as YNNKEL (reference sequence). CDR3 loop: CASSLTSGSGNTEAFF. The CDR3 DNA is TGTGCCAGCAGTCTAACTAGTGGGTCAGGAAACACTGAAGCTTTCTTT.

The chain carries TRBV27 and TRBJ2-1; D may be TRBD1 (6 bases). Trimming stripped 5 bases from V and 6 bases from J, with 20 bases between. Germline lookup yields CDR1 MNHEY and CDR2 SMNVEV (reference sequence). This CDR3 region has 16 residues. The CDR3 here is CASSLGQIISSNEQFF. DNA of the CDR3: TGTGCCAGCAGTCTAGGACAGATAATATCGTCCAATGAGCAGTTCTTC.